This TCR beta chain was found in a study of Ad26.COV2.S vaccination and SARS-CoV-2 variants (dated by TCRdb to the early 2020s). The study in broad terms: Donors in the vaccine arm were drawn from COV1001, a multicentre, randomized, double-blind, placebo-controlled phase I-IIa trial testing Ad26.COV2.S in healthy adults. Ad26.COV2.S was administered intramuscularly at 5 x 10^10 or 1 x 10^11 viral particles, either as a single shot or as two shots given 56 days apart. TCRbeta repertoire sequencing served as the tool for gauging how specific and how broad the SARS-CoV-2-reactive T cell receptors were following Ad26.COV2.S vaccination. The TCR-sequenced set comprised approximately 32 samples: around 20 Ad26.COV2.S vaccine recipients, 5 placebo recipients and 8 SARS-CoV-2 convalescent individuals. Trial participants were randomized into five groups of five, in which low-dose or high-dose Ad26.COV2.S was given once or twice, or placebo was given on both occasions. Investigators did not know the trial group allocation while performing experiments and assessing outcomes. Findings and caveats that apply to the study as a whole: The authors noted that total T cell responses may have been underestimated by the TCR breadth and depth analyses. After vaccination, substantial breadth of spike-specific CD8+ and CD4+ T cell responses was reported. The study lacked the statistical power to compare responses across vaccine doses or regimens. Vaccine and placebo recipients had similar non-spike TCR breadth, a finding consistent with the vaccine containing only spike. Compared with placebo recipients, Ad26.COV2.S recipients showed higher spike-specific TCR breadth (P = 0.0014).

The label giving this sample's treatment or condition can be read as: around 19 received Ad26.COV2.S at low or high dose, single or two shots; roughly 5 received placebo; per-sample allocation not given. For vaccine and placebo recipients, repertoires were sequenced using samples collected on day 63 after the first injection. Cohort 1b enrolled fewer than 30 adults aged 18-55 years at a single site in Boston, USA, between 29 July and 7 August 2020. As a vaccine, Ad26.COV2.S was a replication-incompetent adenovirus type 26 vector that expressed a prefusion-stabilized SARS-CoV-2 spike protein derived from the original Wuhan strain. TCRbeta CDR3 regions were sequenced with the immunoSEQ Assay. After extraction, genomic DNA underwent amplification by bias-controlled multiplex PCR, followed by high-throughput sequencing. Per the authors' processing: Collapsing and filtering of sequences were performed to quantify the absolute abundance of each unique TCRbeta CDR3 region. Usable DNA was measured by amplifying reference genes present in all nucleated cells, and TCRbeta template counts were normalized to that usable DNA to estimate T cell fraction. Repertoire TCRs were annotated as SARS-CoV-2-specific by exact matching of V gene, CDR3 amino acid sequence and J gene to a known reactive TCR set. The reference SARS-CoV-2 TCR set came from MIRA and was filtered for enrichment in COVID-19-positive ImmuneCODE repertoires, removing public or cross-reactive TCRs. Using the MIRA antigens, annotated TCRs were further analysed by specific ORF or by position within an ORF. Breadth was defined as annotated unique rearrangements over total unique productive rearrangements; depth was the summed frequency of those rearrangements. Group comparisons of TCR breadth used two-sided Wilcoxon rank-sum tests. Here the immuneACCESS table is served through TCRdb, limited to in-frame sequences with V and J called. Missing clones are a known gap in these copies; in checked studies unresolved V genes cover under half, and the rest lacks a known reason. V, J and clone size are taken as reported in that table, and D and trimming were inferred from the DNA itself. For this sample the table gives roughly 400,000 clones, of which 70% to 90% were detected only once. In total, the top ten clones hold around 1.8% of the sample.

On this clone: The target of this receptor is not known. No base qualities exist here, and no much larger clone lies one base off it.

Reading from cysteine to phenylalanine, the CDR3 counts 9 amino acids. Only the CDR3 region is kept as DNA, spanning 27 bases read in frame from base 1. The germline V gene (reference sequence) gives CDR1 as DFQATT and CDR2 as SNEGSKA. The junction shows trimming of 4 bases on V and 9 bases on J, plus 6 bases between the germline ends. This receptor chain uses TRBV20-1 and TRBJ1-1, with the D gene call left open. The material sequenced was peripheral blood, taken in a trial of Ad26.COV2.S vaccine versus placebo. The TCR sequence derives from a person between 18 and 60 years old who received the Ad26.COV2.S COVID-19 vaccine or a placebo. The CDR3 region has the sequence CSAMGKAFF. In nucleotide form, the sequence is TGCAGTGCTATGGGGAAAGCTTTCTTT.